Each of the 18 T cell receptor beta chains below was sequenced from the same sample in a study of T cell repertoires in cytomegalovirus infection. The antigens these receptors bind are not known. TCRdb called the reads again in MiXCR, with one record for every CDR3 protein. The repertoire holds 570,000 or so distinct CDR3 sequences, with approximately 40% as singletons. The sequencing here drew on cultured PBMCs, taken from culture after CMV antigen stimulation. The source is a human donor in good health (CMV status not recorded). Some clones in this sample may be carry-over from other donors' samples.

The rearrangement joins TRBV3-1 to TRBJ2-7; no clear D gene. The CDR3 covers 12 residues. CDR1 is LGHDT and CDR2 is YNNKEL in the germline V gene (reference sequence). Trimming pared 2 bases from V and 7 bases from J, leaving 9 bases between. CDR3 protein: CASSQSVGEQYF. In nucleotides, the CDR3 is TGTGCCAGCAGCCAATCTGTGGGAGAGCAGTACTTC.

The chain links TRBV11-2 to TRBJ2-5, with D maybe TRBD2 (6 bases). Trimming cost V 2 bases and J 4 bases, with 17 bases left between them. The CDR3 totals 16 residues. The germline CDR1 and CDR2 sequences are SGHAT and FQNNGV. The CDR3 protein is CASSLPGRRGIETQYF. Here the CDR3 DNA reads TGTGCCAGCAGCTTACCCGGACGCCGGGGGATAGAGACCCAGTACTTC.

This clonotype was detected only a few times. This chain links TRBV19 with TRBJ1-2, with D tentatively TRBD1 (6 bases). V dropped 4 bases and J dropped 2 bases, with 8 bases sitting between them. This CDR3 has 13 residues. Germline assignment: CDR1 LNHDA and CDR2 SQIVND (reference sequence). CDR3 protein: CASSTTGNYGYTF. In DNA, the CDR3 is TGTGCCAGTAGTACTACAGGGAACTATGGCTACACCTTC.

This chain connects TRBV5-3 to TRBJ2-5; tentative D call: TRBD2 (5 bases). TRBV5-3 is treated as an ORF (open reading frame) with a function not yet certain. V lost 8 bases, J lost 5 bases, and 19 bases lay in between. This CDR3 contains 14 residues. CDR3 region: CASRPSLAWETQYF. The CDR3 nucleotides read TGTGCCAGCCGACCGTCTCTAGCCTGGGAGACCCAGTACTTC.

This chain connects TRBV7-9 to TRBJ1-1; the D gene is possibly TRBD1 (5 bases). The CDR3 extends over 13 amino acids. V was shortened by 5 bases and J by 6 bases, with 13 bases between the two germline ends. CDR1 is SEHNR and CDR2 is FQNEAQ in the germline V gene (reference sequence). This CDR3 is CASSRNLGAEAFF. CDR3 coding DNA: TGTGCCAGCAGCCGCAACCTGGGGGCTGAAGCTTTCTTT.

This clonotype was seen only a few times. This rearrangement joins TRBV4-3 to TRBJ2-1, with TRBD2 as a possible D gene (5 bases). V lost 0 bases to trimming and J lost 0 bases, with 15 bases between them. Germline CDR1 LGHNA, CDR2 YSLEER. This CDR3 is 18 amino acids long. The CDR3 DNA sequence: TGCGCCAGCAGCCAAGATTTCCTAGCCTGGAGCTCCTACAATGAGCAGTTCTTC. Its protein product is CASSQDFLAWSSYNEQFF.

The rearrangement joins TRBV7-2 to TRBJ2-3; 10 bases fit TRBD2. Germline V gene lookup returns CDR1 SGHTA and CDR2 FQGNSA. There are 14 residues in the CDR3. With 5 bases clipped from V and 6 bases from J, the junction kept 5 bases outside the gene matches. The CDR3 spells CASSPSGGDDTQYF. DNA for the CDR3: TGTGCCAGCAGCCCCAGCGGGGGGGACGATACGCAGTATTTT.

Points on this clonotype: Germline is not matched at one junction end, which may reflect a read error. The chain uses TRBV5-6 and TRBJ1-6; weak D call: TRBD1 (5 bases). Germline V gene data show CDR1 as SGHDT and CDR2 as YYEEEE. This CDR3 has 14 residues. The CDR3 DNA is TGTGCCAGCAGCTTGGAAAGGGGTAATACACCCCTCCACTTT. It specifies CASSLERGNTPLHF. Using reference TRBV5-6 and TRBJ1-6 for the parts outside the CDR3, the full variable domain is DAGVTQSPTHLIKTRGQQVTLRCSPKSGHDTVSWYQQALGQGPQFIFQYYEEEERQRGNFPDRFSGHQFPNYSSELNVNALLLGDSALYLCASSLERGNTPLHFGNGTRLTVT.

This clonotype was seen only once. The rearrangement links TRBV20-1 to TRBJ2-2, with TRBD2 matching 12 bases. Trimming removed 0 bases from V and 3 bases from J; junction bases left unmatched: 8. The germline gives CDR1 DFQATT, CDR2 SNEGSKA (reference sequence). This CDR3 comprises 18 residues. The CDR3 nucleotides read TGCAGTGCTAGAGAGCAGACTAGCGGGAGCATTTACACCGGGGAGCTGTTTTTT. Encoded protein: CSAREQTSGSIYTGELFF.

V gene TRBV12-3 or TRBV12-4 combines with J gene TRBJ2-5, with a tentative D call TRBD2 (6 bases). The CDR3 covers 13 residues. Trimming removed 5 bases from V and 5 bases from J, with 12 bases in between. CDR3 protein: CASSLLEGETQYF. As DNA, the CDR3 is TGTGCCAGCAGTCTTTTGGAGGGGGAGACCCAGTACTTC.

In this sample, this clonotype turned up once. The chain combines TRBV7-9 with TRBJ2-6; D is unresolved. V lost 3 bases and J 12 bases, leaving 9 bases between the germline ends. The CDR3 sequence is 12 residues long. Germline V CDR1 and CDR2: SEHNR, FQNEAQ (reference sequence). CDR3 amino acids: CASSLMVTVLTF. The CDR3 nucleotides read TGTGCCAGCAGCTTGATGGTGACCGTCCTGACTTTC.

J is TRBJ2-7 and V is TRBV7-8; either TRBD1 or TRBD2 may fit D (5 bases each). CDR1 SGHVS and CDR2 FQNEAQ come from the germline V gene. The CDR3 covers 14 residues. Between the trimmed V and J ends, which lost 2 bases and 4 bases, there was a span of 12 bases. The CDR3 sequence: CASSLRGVGYEQYF. The CDR3 DNA reads TGTGCCAGCAGCTTACGAGGGGTGGGTTACGAGCAGTACTTC.

This clonotype was observed at least ten times. The chain combines TRBV7-2 with TRBJ2-1, with D possibly being TRBD1 or TRBD2 (5 bases each). Germline CDR1 and CDR2: SGHTA and FQGNSA. The CDR3 spans 13 residues. Trimming stripped 1 base from V and 5 bases from J, with 6 bases between. CDR3 residues: CASSLGGHNEQFF. The CDR3 DNA follows: TGTGCCAGCAGCTTAGGGGGACACAATGAGCAGTTCTTC.

The table lists this clonotype with a count of one. V gene TRBV2 combines with J gene TRBJ1-2; no clear D gene. The CDR3 contains 14 residues. V lost 6 bases and J 4 bases, leaving 15 bases between the germline ends. Germline V gene data show CDR1 as SNHLY and CDR2 as FYNNEI. DNA for the CDR3: TGTGCCAGCAGCGGGTCGAGCCCAACCTATGGCTACACCTTC. This translates into CASSGSSPTYGYTF.

This clonotype was observed a handful of times. The J gene is TRBJ1-4, the V gene TRBV4-1; TRBD1 matches 9 bases. V shed 0 bases and J 13 bases; nucleotides not matched to a gene: 12. The CDR3 has 16 residues. CDR1 and CDR2 (germline): MGHRA, YSYEKL. CDR3 region: CASSQDSGTGTVRLFF. CDR3 DNA: TGCGCCAGCAGCCAAGATAGCGGGACAGGGACCGTGCGACTGTTTTTT.

The chain uses TRBV6-1 and TRBJ1-3; D possibly corresponds to TRBD1 (6 bases). There are 18 residues in the CDR3. Trimming took 3 bases from V and 1 from J, leaving 19 bases between them. Germline CDR1 MNHNS, CDR2 SASEGT. The CDR3 reads CASSDRQAAALSGNTIYF. The CDR3 DNA reads as TGTGCCAGCAGTGACAGACAGGCCGCAGCCTTATCTGGAAACACCATATATTTT.

The chain has TRBV11-3 and TRBJ2-1; 10 bases are shared with TRBD2. Trimming at V came to 5 bases and at J to 5 bases, leaving 12 bases not matched to a gene. The CDR3 contains 17 residues. Germline V gene sequence: CDR1 SGHNT, CDR2 YENEEA. The CDR3 DNA is TGTGCCAGCAGCCCGGGACTAGCGCCGACGAATAACAATGAGCAGTTCTTC. Protein: CASSPGLAPTNNNEQFF.

The chain recombines TRBV2 with TRBJ2-2, with a tentative D call TRBD2 (6 bases). V was shortened by 8 bases and J by 7 bases, with 14 bases between the two germline ends. The CDR3 is 13 amino acids. In germline, CDR1 is SNHLY, CDR2 FYNNEI. The CDR3 DNA reads TGTGCCAGCGGGGGGACCCCAAACGGGGAGCTGTTTTTT. Amino acids: CASGGTPNGELFF.